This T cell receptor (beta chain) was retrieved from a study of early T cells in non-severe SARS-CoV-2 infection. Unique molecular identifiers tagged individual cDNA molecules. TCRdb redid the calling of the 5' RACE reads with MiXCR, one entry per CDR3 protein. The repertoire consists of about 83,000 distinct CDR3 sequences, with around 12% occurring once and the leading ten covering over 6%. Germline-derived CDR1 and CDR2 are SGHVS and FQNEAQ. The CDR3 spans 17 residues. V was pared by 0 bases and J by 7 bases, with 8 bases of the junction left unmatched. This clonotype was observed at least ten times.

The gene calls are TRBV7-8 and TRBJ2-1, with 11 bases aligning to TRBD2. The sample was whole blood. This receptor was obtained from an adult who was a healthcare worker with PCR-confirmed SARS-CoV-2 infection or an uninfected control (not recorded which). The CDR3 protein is CASSLAMRPSGGNEQFF. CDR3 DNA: TGTGCCAGCAGCTTAGCGATGAGACCTAGCGGGGGGAATGAGCAGTTCTTC.